Shown below are 13 T cell receptor beta chains from a single sample sequenced in a study of cytomegalovirus exposure and HLA in healthy donors. A multiplex PCR was run with 60 Vbeta primers and 13 Jbeta primers. Produced via immunoSEQ multiplex PCR; TCRdb's table is partial and in-frame only. The table shows approximately 160,000 clones, with roughly four fifths occurring only once. The sequencing sample was made of PBMCs. Receptors were obtained from a woman in her late teens or twenties in good health and CMV-seronegative.

The V gene is TRBV5-5, the J gene TRBJ1-2; 7 bases are a match to TRBD1. V was clipped by 1 base and J by 9 bases; unmatched bases: 6. The CDR3 is made up of 13 amino acids. Looked up from germline, CDR1 is SGHKS and CDR2 is YYEKEE (reference sequence). CDR3 amino acids: CASSLLTGERYTF. The DNA of the CDR3 is TGTGCCAGCAGCTTGCTTACAGGGGAACGCTACACCTTC.

For the CDR3, the DNA is TGCGCCAGCAGCACCGGGACAGGGGTACTCGAGCAGTACTTC. Amino acids: CASSTGTGVLEQYF. The chain recombines TRBV5-1 with TRBJ2-7; 10 positions agree with TRBD1. CDR1 is SGHRS, CDR2 YFSETQ, per germline. There are 14 residues in the CDR3. J gave up 6 bases and V 4 bases, and 7 bases lay outside the gene matches.

The V and J genes are TRBV9 and TRBJ2-1; TRBD2 agrees at 7 bases. The CDR3 consists of 15 residues. The trim removed 0 bases at V and 7 bases at J, leaving 7 bases unmatched. Germline values: CDR1 SGDLS, CDR2 YYNGEE. This CDR3 reads CASSVEAASGNEQFF. CDR3 nucleotides: TGTGCCAGCAGCGTAGAGGCGGCTAGCGGAAATGAGCAGTTCTTC.

This clone was observed a few times. This chain links TRBV7-8 with TRBJ2-5, with 14 bases that match TRBD2. V was clipped by 5 bases and J by 5 bases; unmatched bases: 10. The CDR3 spans 17 residues. CDR1 SGHVS and CDR2 FQNEAQ come from the germline V gene. CDR3 in DNA: TGTGCCAGCAGCCCCACAGGGGGACTAGCGGGAGCGGAGACCCAGTACTTC. Protein product: CASSPTGGLAGAETQYF.

The CDR3 here is CASSLASGGAGDTQYF. The CDR3 DNA follows: TGTGCCAGCAGCTTAGCTAGCGGGGGGGCCGGAGATACGCAGTATTTT. The rearrangement links TRBV7-6 to TRBJ2-3; 11 bases line up with TRBD2. Germline CDR1 SGHVS, CDR2 FNYEAQ. The V segment lost 0 bases and the J segment 5 bases; nucleotides outside the gene matches: 4. The CDR3 extends over 16 amino acids.

The chain couples TRBV6-4 to TRBJ2-3, with TRBD2 matching 10 bases. CDR1 and CDR2 from the germline V gene are MRHNA and SNTAGT. This CDR3 has 16 amino acids. The junction had 11 bases not matched to a gene; V was cut back by 6 bases and J by 5 bases. The CDR3: CASSEVAGGRRDTQYF. The CDR3 DNA is TGTGCCAGCAGCGAAGTAGCGGGAGGCCGGCGAGATACGCAGTATTTT.

The V gene is TRBV4-1, the J gene TRBJ1-1; D call uncertain. Trimming cost V 4 bases and J 4 bases, with 16 bases left between them. CDR1 is MGHRA and CDR2 is YSYEKL in the germline V gene. This CDR3 has 15 amino acids. CDR3 nucleotides: TGCGCCAGCAGCCCAATTGCGCAGGCAGGCACTGAAGCTTTCTTT. Its translation is CASSPIAQAGTEAFF.

The rearrangement joins TRBV10-3 to TRBJ2-3, with D perhaps TRBD2 (5 bases). Trimming shortened V by 0 bases and J by 4 bases, and 14 bases separated the two germline ends. Germline-derived CDR1 and CDR2 are ENHRY and SYGVKD. The CDR3 totals 16 residues. The CDR3 region has the DNA TGTGCCATCAGTGAGTCCTGGACTGCCGGCGCAGATACGCAGTATTTT. It is translated as CAISESWTAGADTQYF.

The chain combines TRBV6-6 with TRBJ1-1, with TRBD1 matching 7 bases. V dropped 6 bases and J dropped 5; count of bases not matched to a gene: 12. The CDR3 loop spans 15 amino acids. CDR1 is MNHNY, CDR2 SVGAGI, per germline (reference sequence). CDR3 nucleotides: TGTGCCAGCAGAAAGTTAGTGTCAGGGGGGACTGAAGCTTTCTTT. It codes for CASRKLVSGGTEAFF.

The CDR3 bases are TGCGCCAGCAGAAGCGGGAGGGCCGCAGATACGCAGTATTTT. This sequence encodes CASRSGRAADTQYF. The chain couples TRBV4-1 to TRBJ2-3, with 10 nucleotides matching TRBD2. Germline lookup yields CDR1 MGHRA and CDR2 YSYEKL. This CDR3 region has 14 residues. The J segment lost 4 bases and the V segment lost 6 bases, leaving 4 bases of the junction unmatched.

The chain joins TRBV4-1 to TRBJ2-7; D remains ambiguous. The V gene lost 0 bases and the J gene lost 2 bases, with 11 bases spanning the gap. The CDR3 contains 15 residues. The germline CDR1 and CDR2 sequences are MGHRA and YSYEKL. CDR3 bases: TGCGCCAGCAGCCAAGATATGGGCCCGGCCTACGAGCAGTACTTC. Encoded protein: CASSQDMGPAYEQYF.

The chain is built from TRBV19 and TRBJ1-1; D unclear. In germline, CDR1 is LNHDA, CDR2 SQIVND (reference sequence). V lost 5 bases to trimming and J lost 2 bases, with 15 bases between them. This CDR3 is 15 amino acids long. This chain's CDR3 is CASSPTTGANTEAFF. Written as DNA, the CDR3 is TGTGCCAGTAGTCCTACGACCGGAGCCAACACTGAAGCTTTCTTT.

The chain carries TRBV2 and TRBJ1-6; 9 bases match TRBD1. Germline V lookup: CDR1 SNHLY, CDR2 FYNNEI. The CDR3 is 12 amino acids. J lost 14 bases, V lost 6 bases, and 5 bases had no gene match. CDR3 DNA sequence: TGTGCCAGCAGGGAGGGACAGGGCACCCTCCACTTT. Translating it yields CASREGQGTLHF.